One TCR beta chain is described in this entry. The data were obtained in a study of blood T cell repertoires in COVID-19. Across the whole study: The study drew acute and convalescent COVID-19 samples from the United States, Italy and Spain. The cDNA or gDNA used as material had been derived from T cells, B-cell-depleted T cells, or PBMCs.

CDR3 length equals 13 residues. V shed 4 bases, J shed 7 bases, and the junction held 2 bases outside the gene matches. CDR1 is ENHRY, CDR2 SYGVKD, per germline. As originally analysed: Reference gene primer amplification gave estimated nucleated cell counts. Clones were sequenced by immunoSEQ multiplex PCR, and TCRdb holds only the in-frame ones, with some missing. The D gene and trimming were derived from the DNA, and the V and J assignments and clone size from that table. Of 130,000 to 150,000 clones in the sample, roughly four fifths were seen once. The sequenced sample was peripheral blood. V is TRBV10-3 and J is TRBJ1-4, with 8 positions matching TRBD1. The sequence was collected from a human donor with acute or convalescent COVID-19. The donor label of this sample is uncertain. The CDR3 nucleotides read TGTGCCATCAGTGCTGACAGGGGTGAAAAACTGTTTTTT. It yields the protein CAISADRGEKLFF.